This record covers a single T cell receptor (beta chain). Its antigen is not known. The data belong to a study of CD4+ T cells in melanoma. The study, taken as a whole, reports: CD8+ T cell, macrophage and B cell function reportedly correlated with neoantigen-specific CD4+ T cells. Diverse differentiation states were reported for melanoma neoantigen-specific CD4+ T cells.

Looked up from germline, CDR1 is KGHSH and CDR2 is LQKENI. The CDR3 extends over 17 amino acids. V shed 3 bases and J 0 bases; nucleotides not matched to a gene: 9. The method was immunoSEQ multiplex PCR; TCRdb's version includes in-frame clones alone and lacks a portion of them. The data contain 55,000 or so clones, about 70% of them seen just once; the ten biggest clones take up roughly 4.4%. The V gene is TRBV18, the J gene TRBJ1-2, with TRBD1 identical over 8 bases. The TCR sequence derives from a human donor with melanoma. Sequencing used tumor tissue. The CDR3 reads CASSPVPGQDPNYGYTF. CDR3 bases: TGTGCCAGCTCACCCGTCCCGGGACAGGATCCTAACTATGGCTACACCTTC.